This T cell receptor (beta chain) appears in the sequencing data of a study of shared clonotypes between healthy human individuals. As originally analysed: Junction-only sequences without quality scores were provided by ImmunoSEQ, so filtering was different. Clones were sequenced by immunoSEQ multiplex PCR, and TCRdb holds only the in-frame ones, with some missing. That table supplies the V and J calls and clone size; D and trimming were determined from the DNA. The table includes over a million clones, roughly 74% detected once. The CDR3 length is 18 residues. Germline V gene lookup returns CDR1 MNHEY and CDR2 SMNVEV (reference sequence). With 7 bases removed from V and 2 bases from J, the gap between germline ends came to 24 bases. This clone was seen once.

Sequences were obtained from memory CD4+ T cells from PBMCs. Sample subset: CD45RA-negative fraction. The rearrangement links TRBV27 to TRBJ2-1, with a weak D call TRBD1 (5 bases). The receptor was derived from a young man in good health. Some clones in this sample may be carry-over from other donors' samples. CDR3 region: CASNPRMGRAVAYNEQFF. CDR3 coding DNA: TGTGCCAGCAACCCGAGGATGGGGCGCGCCGTGGCCTACAATGAGCAGTTCTTC.